This TCR beta chain was found in a study of blood T cells in healthy people across ages. The germline V gene has CDR1 SGHAT and CDR2 FQNNGV. The germline V and J ends were trimmed by 0 bases and 5 bases, with 13 bases remaining between them. The CDR3 has 15 residues. Sample-barcoded 5' priming and a J-beta primer mix drove a second PCR of about 7 to 11 cycles. Each single sample gave us at least 3 million CDR3-containing paired-end reads. MiXCR, run by TCRdb on the 5' RACE reads, gives a single entry per CDR3 protein. There are over 700,000 distinct CDR3 sequences in the sample; 20% to 30% occur only once, and more than 7.5% lies in the top ten. These data were likewise used in another study, on T cells of mothers and their children. That paper states: Material was donated by three healthy Caucasian mothers and their six children.

The rearrangement uses TRBV11-2 and TRBJ2-5; D ambiguous. Material: blood. This TCR was recovered from a boy aged 10-17 years in good health. The CDR3 coding sequence is TGTGCCAGCAGCTTAGATCAGGTCGAAGGGGAGACCCAGTACTTC. Its protein is CASSLDQVEGETQYF.